Following are 24 T cell receptor beta chains from one sample sequenced in a study of T cell responses to AZD1222 COVID-19 vaccine. The table came from immunoSEQ multiplex PCR; TCRdb's copy has only in-frame clones and leaves some out. This table has about 74,000 clones, 91% appearing once. Sample: peripheral blood, taken 28 days after the second AZD1222 dose. The origin of the receptors is an adult who received the AZD1222 COVID-19 vaccine.

The gene calls are TRBV19 and TRBJ1-4, with a possible D match to TRBD1 (5 bases). V dropped 8 bases and J dropped 6 bases, with 16 bases sitting between them. CDR3 size: 14 residues. Germline V gives CDR1 LNHDA, CDR2 SQIVND (reference sequence). CDR3 protein: CASLTTVGDEKLFF. The DNA for the CDR3 is TGTGCCAGTCTTACGACAGTCGGCGATGAAAAACTGTTTTTT.

The J gene is TRBJ2-2, the V gene TRBV27; 10 bases agree with TRBD1. Germline CDR1 and CDR2: MNHEY and SMNVEV (reference sequence). The CDR3 is 14 residues long. The junction had 0 bases not matched to a gene; V was cut back by 3 bases and J by 5 bases. The CDR3 sequence is CASSLGQGTGELFF. The CDR3 nucleotides read TGTGCCAGCAGTTTGGGACAGGGGACCGGGGAGCTGTTTTTT.

For the CDR3, the DNA is TGCGCCAGCAGCTTAATCCCGGGACTAGCGGGCGGCAATGAGCAGTTCTTC. It codes for CASSLIPGLAGGNEQFF. The chain couples TRBV5-1 to TRBJ2-1, with TRBD2 matching 12 bases. After removal of 2 bases from V and 6 bases from J, the junction contained 9 bases not matched to a gene. Per germline, CDR1 SGHRS and CDR2 YFSETQ. The CDR3 runs to 17 residues.

The chain combines TRBV19 with TRBJ1-5; D ambiguous. Per the germline V gene, CDR1 is LNHDA and CDR2 is SQIVND (reference sequence). The V end lost 11 bases, the J end lost 1 base, and 9 bases lay between the germline ends. The CDR3 totals 12 residues. This CDR3 is CASRESNQPQHF. The CDR3 DNA follows: TGTGCCTCACGCGAAAGCAATCAGCCCCAGCATTTT.

The V and J genes are TRBV12-3 or TRBV12-4 and TRBJ1-2; no clear D gene. The V and J ends lost 1 base and 4 bases respectively, with 7 bases between them. The CDR3 covers 13 residues. Here the CDR3 reads CASSLEGSYGYTF. CDR3 bases: TGTGCCAGCAGTTTAGAGGGCTCCTATGGCTACACCTTC.

This rearrangement joins TRBV11-2 to TRBJ2-3; no firm D call. V was pared by 0 bases and J by 5 bases, with 0 bases between. This CDR3 has 11 residues. CDR1 is SGHAT and CDR2 is FQNNGV in the germline V gene. CDR3 amino acids: CASSLEDTQYF. DNA of the CDR3: TGTGCCAGCAGCTTAGAAGATACGCAGTATTTT.

The chain couples TRBV6-1 to TRBJ1-1; D not certain. CDR1 is MNHNS and CDR2 is SASEGT in the germline V gene. The length of the CDR3 is 13 residues. The V end lost 3 bases, the J end lost 4 bases, and 9 bases lay between the germline ends. CDR3 coding DNA: TGTGCCAGCAGTGAGACGTTGAGCACTGAAGCTTTCTTT. Translated: CASSETLSTEAFF.

This chain links TRBV6-5 with TRBJ1-2, with a tentative D call TRBD1 (5 bases). From germline, CDR1 is MNHEY and CDR2 SVGAGI. Trimming removed 7 bases at V and 4 bases at J, with 19 bases between. There are 15 residues in the CDR3. DNA of the CDR3: TGTGCCAGCATAGTGGGGACCGACCCCTCCTATGGCTACACCTTC. Protein: CASIVGTDPSYGYTF.

The chain carries TRBV2 and TRBJ2-7, with D hard to call. In germline, CDR1 is SNHLY, CDR2 FYNNEI. The CDR3 spans 11 residues. V was pared by 4 bases and J by 8 bases, with 9 bases between. As DNA, the CDR3 is TGTGCCAGCAGTGTGGGCCCCAAGCAGTACTTC. Its protein product is CASSVGPKQYF.

Only one count was recorded for this clone. The chain carries TRBV6-6 and TRBJ1-1; 8 bases map to TRBD1. J was trimmed by 6 bases and V by 2 bases; bases with no gene match: 8. Germline assignment: CDR1 MNHNY and CDR2 SVGAGI (reference sequence). This CDR3 region has 15 residues. The chain's CDR3 is CASSYPGQGIPEAFF. CDR3 bases: TGTGCCAGCAGTTACCCCGGACAGGGAATACCTGAAGCTTTCTTT.

The chain employs TRBV24-1 and TRBJ2-2; 10 bases match TRBD1. CDR3 length: 17 amino acids. Germline loops: CDR1 KGHDR, CDR2 SFDVKD. With V trimmed by 5 bases and J by 4 bases, 9 bases remained unmatched. The CDR3 protein is CATSAPTGGFTTGELFF. As DNA, the CDR3 is TGTGCCACCAGTGCCCCGACAGGGGGCTTTACCACCGGGGAGCTGTTTTTT.

The chain uses TRBV4-3 and TRBJ2-7, with unresolved D. This CDR3 spans 15 amino acids. Germline loops: CDR1 LGHNA, CDR2 YSLEER. V lost 0 bases and J lost 3, with 12 bases in between. The CDR3 loop is CASSQDRDEIYEQYF. As DNA, the CDR3 is TGCGCCAGCAGCCAAGATCGCGACGAGATCTACGAGCAGTACTTC.

The chain recombines TRBV6-1 with TRBJ1-3; maybe TRBD1 (5 bases). The V end was cut by 3 bases, the J end by 8 bases, with 17 bases between. The CDR3 sequence is 15 residues long. Germline V gene sequence: CDR1 MNHNS, CDR2 SASEGT. The CDR3 region has the DNA TGTGCCAGCAGTGACCGCGGGACCCCAAGTTACACCATATATTTT. It yields the protein CASSDRGTPSYTIYF.

The sample holds a few counts of this clone. The rearrangement uses TRBV10-2 and TRBJ1-1; possibly TRBD1 for D (6 bases). There are 15 residues in the CDR3. Looked up from germline, CDR1 is WSHSY and CDR2 is SAAADI. Trimming removed 3 bases at V and 1 base at J, with 12 bases between. The CDR3 DNA reads TGCGCCAGCAGTGACCCAGGGGTCCCGAACACTGAAGCTTTCTTT. This translates into CASSDPGVPNTEAFF.

This chain uses TRBV12-3 or TRBV12-4 with TRBJ2-1; a weak D match, TRBD1 (5 bases). This CDR3 spans 13 amino acids. V lost 6 bases to trimming and J lost 15 bases, with 21 bases between them. The CDR3 sequence is CASSNFPRAPGFF. In DNA, the CDR3 is TGTGCCAGCAGCAACTTCCCCAGGGCCCCGGGGTTCTTC.

The chain recombines TRBV6-1 with TRBJ2-5, with a weak D call TRBD2 (5 bases). This CDR3 has 13 residues. Germline lookup yields CDR1 MNHNS and CDR2 SASEGT. The V end lost 1 base, the J end lost 7 bases, and 10 bases lay between the germline ends. CDR3 amino acids: CASSEVDRGTQYF. As DNA, the CDR3 is TGTGCCAGCAGTGAAGTGGACCGGGGGACCCAGTACTTC.

V gene TRBV6-1 combines with J gene TRBJ2-7; 7 nucleotides agree with TRBD1. Germline CDR1 is MNHNS and CDR2 is SASEGT. The CDR3 is 17 amino acids. V shed 4 bases, J shed 0 bases, and the junction held 12 bases outside the gene matches. The CDR3 spells CASSVSVRGTLSYEQYF. CDR3 sequence (DNA): TGTGCCAGCAGTGTTTCGGTCAGGGGGACCCTCTCCTACGAGCAGTACTTC.

The chain couples TRBV6-5 to TRBJ1-4; no firm D call. The CDR3 has 13 residues. Germline CDR1 and CDR2: MNHEY and SVGAGI. V gave up 0 bases and J gave up 8 bases, with 7 bases separating them. CDR3 in DNA: TGTGCCAGCAGTTACTCGAGCGTAGAAAAACTGTTTTTT. Translated: CASSYSSVEKLFF.

The rearrangement joins TRBV6-5 to TRBJ2-7; possible D gene TRBD2, 7 bases. Trimming took off 7 bases at V and 5 bases at J, with 18 bases between the two ends. The germline CDR1 and CDR2 sequences are MNHEY and SVGAGI. The CDR3 runs to 14 residues. Here the CDR3 DNA reads TGTGCCAGCACCTTTATCCCGGGGGGCAACGAGCAGTACTTC. This sequence encodes CASTFIPGGNEQYF.

The chain joins TRBV11-2 to TRBJ1-1; D is undetermined. The V gene lost 1 base and the J gene lost 7 bases, with 7 bases spanning the gap. This CDR3 region has 12 residues. Germline assignment: CDR1 SGHAT and CDR2 FQNNGV. The CDR3 region is CASSLGGIEAFF. The CDR3 DNA reads TGTGCCAGCAGCTTAGGTGGTATTGAAGCTTTCTTT.

The chain has TRBV6-2 or TRBV6-3 and TRBJ2-2; 11 nucleotides agree with TRBD2. CDR1 and CDR2 from the germline V gene are MNHEY and SVGEGT. The CDR3 runs 14 residues. V was clipped by 5 bases and J by 7 bases; unmatched bases: 3. This CDR3 is CASSRLAGGGELFF. CDR3 coding DNA: TGTGCCAGCAGTCGTCTAGCGGGGGGCGGGGAGCTGTTTTTT.

This clone was recorded only once. The CDR3 spells CASSVDPSAVTYEQYF. CDR3 sequence (DNA): TGTGCCAGCAGCGTAGACCCTAGCGCGGTAACTTACGAGCAGTACTTC. The chain has TRBV9 and TRBJ2-7; D is perhaps TRBD2 (6 bases). Trimming cost V 0 bases and J 4 bases, with 17 bases left between them. The germline V gene encodes CDR1 SGDLS and CDR2 YYNGEE. CDR3 size: 16 residues.

The rearrangement joins TRBV2 to TRBJ2-1; possible D gene TRBD2, 5 bases. CDR1 is SNHLY and CDR2 is FYNNEI in the germline V gene. The V end lost 8 bases, the J end lost 4 bases, and 15 bases lay between the germline ends. The CDR3 runs to 14 residues. CDR3 amino acids: CASSPIATYNEQFF. The CDR3 DNA sequence: TGTGCCAGCTCCCCAATAGCGACATACAATGAGCAGTTCTTC.

V gene TRBV11-3 combines with J gene TRBJ2-5; maybe TRBD1 (5 bases). The CDR3 extends over 13 amino acids. Germline lookup yields CDR1 SGHNT and CDR2 YENEEA. V lost 5 bases, J lost 3 bases, and 10 bases lay in between. CDR3 residues: CASSMGQEETQYF. The CDR3 region has the DNA TGTGCCAGCAGCATGGGGCAGGAAGAGACCCAGTACTTC.